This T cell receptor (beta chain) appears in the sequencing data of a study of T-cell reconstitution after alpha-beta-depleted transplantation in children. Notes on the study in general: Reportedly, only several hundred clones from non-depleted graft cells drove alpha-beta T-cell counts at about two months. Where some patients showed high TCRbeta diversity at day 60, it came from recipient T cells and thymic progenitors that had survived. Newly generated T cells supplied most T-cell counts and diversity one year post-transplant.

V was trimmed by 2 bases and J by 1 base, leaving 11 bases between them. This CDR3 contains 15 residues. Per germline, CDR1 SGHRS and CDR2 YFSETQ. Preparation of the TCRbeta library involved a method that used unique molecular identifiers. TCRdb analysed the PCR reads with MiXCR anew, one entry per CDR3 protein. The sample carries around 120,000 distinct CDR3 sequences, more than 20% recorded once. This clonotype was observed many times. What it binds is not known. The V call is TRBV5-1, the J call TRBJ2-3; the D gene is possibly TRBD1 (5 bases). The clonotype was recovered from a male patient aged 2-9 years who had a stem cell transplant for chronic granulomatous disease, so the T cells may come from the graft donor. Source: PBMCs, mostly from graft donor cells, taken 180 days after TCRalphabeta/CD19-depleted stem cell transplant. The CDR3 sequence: CASSFQGRGTDTQYF. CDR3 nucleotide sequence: TGCGCCAGCAGCTTTCAGGGAAGAGGCACAGATACGCAGTATTTT.